The sequence of this T cell receptor (beta chain) was determined in a study of siplizumab effects on memory and regulatory T cells. Points from the study as a whole: An assignable naive or memory phenotype was lacking in roughly 80-97% of proliferating CD4+ or CD8+ clones.

Germline CDR1 reads SQVTM; CDR2 reads ANQGSEA. The CDR3 loop spans 15 amino acids. Trimming cost V 2 bases and J 3 bases; bases outside gene matches: 7. Data came from immunoSEQ multiplex PCR; TCRdb stores just in-frame clones and leaves some out. Counted here are about 120,000 clones, around 95% occurring once; the ten biggest clones make up over 0.15%. On this clone itself: Its antigen is currently unknown.

The receptor comes from a human donor in good health. V is TRBV29-1 and J is TRBJ2-7; TRBD1 agrees at 10 bases. The sequenced sample was non-Treg CD4+ T cells sorted from blood. Here the CDR3 reads CSVELHRTGGYEQYF. Written as DNA, the CDR3 is TGCAGCGTTGAATTGCATCGGACAGGGGGCTACGAGCAGTACTTC.